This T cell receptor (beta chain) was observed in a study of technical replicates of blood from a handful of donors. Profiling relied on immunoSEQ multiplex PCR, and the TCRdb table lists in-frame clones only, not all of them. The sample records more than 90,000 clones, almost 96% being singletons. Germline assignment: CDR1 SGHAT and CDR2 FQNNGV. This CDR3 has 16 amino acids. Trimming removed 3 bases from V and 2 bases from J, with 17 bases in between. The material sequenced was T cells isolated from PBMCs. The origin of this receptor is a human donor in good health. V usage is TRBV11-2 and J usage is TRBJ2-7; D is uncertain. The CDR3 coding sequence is TGTGCCAGCAGCTTCCTATCGGGTAGTCGGGCCTACGAGCAGTACTTC. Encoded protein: CASSFLSGSRAYEQYF.